A selection of T cell receptor beta chains follows, all from one sample in a study of T cell responses to AZD1222 COVID-19 vaccine. TCRdb's table, derived via immunoSEQ multiplex PCR, lists solely in-frame clones and lacks some. This sample has more than 110,000 clones, with roughly 90% found just once. The sequences come from peripheral blood, collected on day 0 of AZD1222 vaccination. The receptors come from an adult in good health. Each CDR3 is given with its conserved first and last residue. A D gene is named only where the DNA matches it firmly. Not all rows give a size; the values are once, few, many and, for expanded clones, a class.

TRBD1 | TRBJ1-3 | TRBV9 | 16 | NA | CASSRDPTGKRNTIYF | TGTGCCAGCAGCCGAGACCCGACAGGGAAAAGAAACACCATATATTTT
TRBD1 | TRBJ1-5 | TRBV19 | 16 | NA | CATKPDTGGVGQPQHF | TGTGCTACTAAGCCCGATACAGGGGGAGTGGGTCAGCCCCAGCATTTT
NA | TRBJ1-2 | TRBV5-6 | 17 | NA | CASSLDRAVWANYGYTF | TGTGCCAGCAGCTTGGACAGGGCGGTATGGGCTAACTATGGCTACACCTTC
NA | TRBJ1-1 | TRBV19 | 17 | NA | CASSIMGHGAMNTEAFF | TGTGCCAGTAGTATAATGGGTCATGGGGCCATGAACACTGAAGCTTTCTTT
TRBD1 | TRBJ1-1 | TRBV29-1 | 13 | NA | CSVGTGGTTEAFF | TGCAGCGTTGGGACAGGGGGCACGACTGAAGCTTTCTTT
TRBD1 | TRBJ1-1 | TRBV29-1 | 13 | NA | CSGRRTGGTEAFF | TGCAGCGGACGAAGGACAGGGGGCACTGAAGCTTTCTTT
NA | TRBJ1-2 | TRBV27 | 12 | NA | CASIEVSEGYTF | TGTGCCAGCATCGAGGTGTCCGAAGGCTACACCTTC
NA | TRBJ2-5 | TRBV6-5 | 14 | NA | CASSYSGGSGTQYF | TGTGCCAGCAGTTACTCAGGCGGTAGCGGGACCCAGTACTTC
TRBD1 | TRBJ1-6 | TRBV6-4 | 15 | NA | CASPRPGQGESPLHF | TGTGCCAGCCCCCGCCCCGGACAGGGAGAATCACCCCTCCACTTT
NA | TRBJ1-2 | TRBV30 | 11 | NA | CAWSVSYGYTF | TGTGCCTGGAGTGTTAGCTATGGCTACACCTTC
NA | TRBJ1-2 | TRBV11-2 | 16 | few | CASSLDRTTSRYGYTF | TGTGCCAGCAGCTTAGATAGGACGACTTCGCGCTATGGCTACACCTTC
NA | TRBJ1-5 | TRBV19 | 20 | NA | CASTMDTPGARLYSNQPQHF | TGTGCCAGTACTATGGATACACCGGGAGCTAGACTGTATAGCAATCAGCCCCAGCATTTT
TRBD1 | TRBJ2-7 | TRBV6-6 | 16 | once | CASRRGLPGQGYEQYF | TGTGCCAGCAGGCGGGGACTCCCGGGACAGGGATACGAGCAGTACTTC
TRBD1 | TRBJ1-1 | TRBV18 | 17 | few | CASSPFNSGQPNTEAFF | TGTGCCAGCTCACCCTTCAACTCGGGACAGCCCAACACTGAAGCTTTCTTT
NA | TRBJ1-1 | TRBV7-9 | 15 | NA | CASSLAGRAAAEAFF | TGTGCCAGCAGCTTAGCGGGCAGGGCGGCGGCTGAAGCTTTCTTT
NA | TRBJ1-5 | TRBV5-8 | 12 | NA | CASSFAGQPQHF | TGTGCCAGCAGCTTTGCGGGTCAGCCCCAGCATTTT
NA | TRBJ1-2 | TRBV5-5 | 13 | NA | CASSLEGRYGYTF | TGTGCCAGCAGCTTGGAGGGGAGGTATGGCTACACCTTC
TRBD2 | TRBJ2-1 | TRBV5-1 | 14 | NA | CASSWTSGRNEQFF | TGCGCCAGCAGCTGGACTAGCGGGAGAAATGAGCAGTTCTTC
NA | TRBJ2-5 | TRBV29-1 | 15 | NA | CSVQTTNSRVETQYF | TGCAGCGTCCAAACCACGAACTCTCGGGTGGAGACCCAGTACTTC
NA | TRBJ2-5 | TRBV3-1/TRBV3-2 | 12 | NA | CASSQAEETQYF | TGTGCCAGCAGCCAGGCCGAAGAGACCCAGTACTTC
NA | TRBJ2-1 | TRBV2 | 16 | NA | CASSEATGLTYNEQFF | TGTGCCAGCAGTGAAGCTACGGGATTGACCTACAATGAGCAGTTCTTC
NA | TRBJ2-1 | TRBV2 | 12 | NA | CASSPLSNEQFF | TGTGCCAGCAGTCCGCTAAGCAATGAGCAGTTCTTC
NA | TRBJ2-7 | TRBV18 | 12 | NA | CASSPPGDEQYF | TGTGCCAGCTCACCACCCGGAGACGAGCAGTACTTC
TRBD2 | TRBJ2-2 | TRBV7-6 | 15 | NA | CASSHTGGSTGELFF | TGTGCCAGCAGTCATACGGGAGGGTCCACCGGGGAGCTGTTTTTT
TRBD1 | TRBJ2-7 | TRBV7-2 | 13 | once | CASSSGQDYEQYF | TGTGCCAGCAGTTCCGGACAGGACTACGAGCAGTACTTC
NA | TRBJ1-1 | TRBV6-5 | 14 | once | CASSRDLLNTEAFF | TGTGCCAGCAGCCGAGACTTGCTTAACACTGAAGCTTTCTTT
NA | TRBJ1-2 | TRBV7-9 | 17 | NA | CASSFPGTRDPSYGYTF | TGTGCCAGCAGCTTCCCGGGGACGAGGGACCCTAGCTATGGCTACACCTTC
NA | TRBJ1-3 | TRBV10-3 | 15 | NA | CAISRELISGNTIYF | TGTGCCATCAGCCGGGAGCTCATCTCTGGAAACACCATATATTTT
TRBD1 | TRBJ1-1 | TRBV15 | 15 | NA | CATSRAGGGWTEAFF | TGTGCCACCAGCAGAGCAGGGGGTGGTTGGACTGAAGCTTTCTTT
TRBD2 | TRBJ2-6 | TRBV15 | 18 | NA | CATSRDPSGRTGANVLTF | TGTGCCACCAGCAGAGATCCTAGCGGGAGGACTGGGGCCAACGTCCTGACTTTC
TRBD1 | TRBJ1-1 | TRBV2 | 13 | NA | CASSQGAIGEAFF | TGTGCCAGCAGTCAGGGGGCTATCGGTGAAGCTTTCTTT
NA | TRBJ2-5 | TRBV5-6 | 16 | NA | CASSLVRSRTFETQYF | TGTGCCAGCAGCTTGGTAAGATCACGTACTTTCGAGACCCAGTACTTC
TRBD2 | TRBJ2-1 | TRBV6-5 | 15 | NA | CAILPGTSGFSEQFF | TGTGCCATCCTCCCCGGGACTAGCGGCTTCTCGGAGCAGTTCTTC
TRBD1 | TRBJ1-2 | TRBV28 | 15 | NA | CASRRNTGTGGGYTF | TGTGCCAGCAGACGAAACACCGGGACAGGAGGCGGCTACACCTTC
TRBD2 | TRBJ2-7 | TRBV5-1 | 16 | NA | CASSPRGASGSYEQYF | TGCGCCAGCAGCCCCCGGGGGGCTAGCGGGAGTTACGAGCAGTACTTC
NA | TRBJ2-5 | TRBV19 | 15 | NA | CASSIDAYGLETQYF | TGTGCCAGTAGTATAGATGCTTACGGATTGGAGACCCAGTACTTC
TRBD1 | TRBJ2-6 | TRBV9 | 15 | NA | CASTAGGGGANVLTF | TGTGCCAGCACCGCAGGGGGCGGTGGGGCCAACGTCCTGACTTTC
TRBD2 | TRBJ2-1 | TRBV27 | 16 | NA | CASSPTSGGSYNEQFF | TGTGCCAGCAGTCCAACTAGCGGAGGAAGCTACAATGAGCAGTTCTTC
NA | TRBJ1-2 | TRBV7-9 | 13 | NA | CASTKRTNLGYTF | TGTGCCAGCACCAAACGGACAAATCTAGGCTACACCTTC
TRBD1 | TRBJ1-1 | TRBV6-2/TRBV6-3 | 14 | NA | CASSQGQGSGEAFF | TGTGCCAGCAGTCAAGGACAGGGAAGCGGTGAAGCTTTCTTT
TRBD1 | TRBJ1-5 | TRBV5-5 | 15 | NA | CASSLAGGPNQPQHF | TGTGCCAGCAGCTTGGCAGGGGGACCCAATCAGCCCCAGCATTTT
TRBD1 | TRBJ2-7 | TRBV2 | 13 | NA | CASSGTGAYEQYF | TGTGCCAGCTCCGGGACAGGGGCCTACGAGCAGTACTTC
NA | TRBJ1-6 | TRBV30 | 13 | NA | CAWSGSYNSPLHF | TGTGCCTGGAGCGGCTCCTATAATTCACCCCTCCACTTT
NA | TRBJ2-1 | TRBV5-1 | 13 | NA | CASSLVAENEQFF | TGCGCCAGCAGCTTGGTCGCCGAAAATGAGCAGTTCTTC
NA | TRBJ1-1 | TRBV5-6 | 17 | NA | CASSLLGGGALITEAFF | TGTGCCAGCAGCTTGCTCGGGGGAGGGGCATTAATCACTGAAGCTTTCTTT
TRBD2 | TRBJ2-6 | TRBV9 | 19 | NA | CASSNPGLAGSSGANVLTF | TGTGCCAGCAGCAATCCGGGACTAGCGGGAAGCTCTGGGGCCAACGTCCTGACTTTC
TRBD2 | TRBJ2-1 | TRBV27 | 16 | NA | CASSVTPPGLANEQFF | TGTGCCAGCAGTGTCACTCCGCCGGGACTAGCGAATGAGCAGTTCTTC
TRBD1 | TRBJ1-2 | TRBV5-1 | 14 | NA | CASSSGTDNYGYTF | TGCGCCAGCAGCTCTGGGACAGACAACTATGGCTACACCTTC
NA | TRBJ2-6 | TRBV7-2 | 19 | NA | CASSYSGGRGTSGANVLTF | TGTGCCAGCAGCTATAGTGGGGGCAGGGGCACGAGTGGGGCCAACGTCCTGACTTTC
TRBD2 | TRBJ2-7 | TRBV5-1 | 14 | NA | CASSLSAGAREQYF | TGCGCCAGCAGCTTGTCAGCGGGAGCGCGCGAGCAGTACTTC
TRBD1 | TRBJ1-1 | TRBV5-1 | 16 | NA | CASSSDRGPGVTEAFF | TGCGCCAGCAGCAGTGACAGGGGGCCCGGGGTCACTGAAGCTTTCTTT
NA | TRBJ1-1 | TRBV19 | 14 | NA | CASIGIKTLPWAFF | TGTGCCAGTATCGGAATAAAGACCCTCCCCTGGGCTTTCTTT
TRBD1 | TRBJ1-5 | TRBV11-2 | 15 | NA | CASSSLRGLGQPQHF | TGTGCCAGCAGCTCCCTCAGGGGGCTGGGGCAGCCCCAGCATTTT
NA | TRBJ1-1 | TRBV5-5 | 14 | NA | CASSFGPLDTEAFF | TGTGCCAGCAGTTTCGGACCGCTGGACACTGAAGCTTTCTTT
NA | TRBJ1-3 | TRBV6-5 | 14 | NA | CASSPAQGRNTIYF | TGTGCCAGCAGCCCCGCGCAGGGAAGAAACACCATATATTTT
NA | TRBJ1-1 | TRBV3-1/TRBV3-2 | 15 | NA | CASSHAGGVYTEAFF | TGTGCCAGCAGCCACGCGGGGGGGGTTTACACTGAAGCTTTCTTT
NA | TRBJ1-2 | TRBV7-2 | 13 | NA | CASSLVVGYGYTF | TGTGCCAGCAGCTTAGTGGTGGGGTATGGCTACACCTTC
NA | TRBJ1-3 | TRBV7-8 | 16 | NA | CASSPVGRYSGNTIYF | TGTGCCAGCAGCCCCGTCGGACGGTACTCTGGAAACACCATATATTTT
TRBD2 | TRBJ2-7 | TRBV7-6 | 13 | NA | CASSATSGYEQYF | TGTGCCAGCAGCGCCACTAGCGGCTACGAGCAGTACTTC